One and the same sample provided the 28 T cell receptor beta chains below, sequenced in a study of blood T cell repertoires in COVID-19. Assay used: immunoSEQ multiplex PCR; TCRdb lists only in-frame clones, some missing. The repertoire consists of some 74,000 clones, with less than 90% occurring once and the leading ten covering over 15%. The sequenced material came from peripheral blood. The receptors originated from a woman older than 75 with acute or convalescent COVID-19.

J is TRBJ1-1 and V is TRBV21-1; the table's TRBD1 call for D was not verified on the DNA. TRBV21-1 is an annotated pseudogene. The CDR3 length is 16 residues. The CDR3 DNA reads TGTGCCAGCAGTTTCTTACAGGGGGCCAACATTACTGAAGCTTTCTTT. Translation gives CASSFLQGANITEAFF.

The chain employs TRBV6-5 and TRBJ2-7; weak D call: TRBD2 (5 bases). Between the trimmed V and J ends, which lost 6 bases and 3 bases, there was a span of 15 bases. Germline CDR1 reads MNHEY; CDR2 reads SVGAGI. The CDR3 is 14 amino acids. In DNA, the CDR3 is TGTGCCAGCAGCGGTAGCGCGAATGGCTACGAGCAGTACTTC. Encoded protein: CASSGSANGYEQYF.

The gene calls are TRBV9 and TRBJ2-1; 7 positions match TRBD1. V was clipped by 4 bases and J by 1 base; unmatched bases: 8. The CDR3 sequence is 16 residues long. CDR1 is SGDLS and CDR2 is YYNGEE in the germline V gene. DNA of the CDR3: TGTGCCAGCAGCCGTGACAGGGCGAGTTCCTACAATGAGCAGTTCTTC. Amino acid sequence: CASSRDRASSYNEQFF. The full variable domain, with the rest looked up from reference TRBV9 and TRBJ2-1, is DSGVTQTPKHLITATGQRVTLRCSPRSGDLSVYWYQQSLDQGLQFLIQYYNGEERAKGNILERFSAQQFPDLHSELNLSSLELGDSALYFCASSRDRASSYNEQFFGPGTRLTVL.

The chain joins TRBV11-3 to TRBJ2-7; TRBD2 is a possible D gene (6 bases). The germline V and J ends were trimmed by 5 bases and 3 bases, with 20 bases remaining between them. The CDR3 runs 16 residues. The germline CDR1 and CDR2 sequences are SGHNT and YENEEA. The CDR3 reads CASSGREPGESYEQYF. The CDR3 nucleotides are TGTGCCAGCAGCGGACGGGAGCCGGGAGAGAGCTACGAGCAGTACTTC.

This sequence joins TRBV28 and TRBJ1-2; 10 bases match TRBD1. Per germline, CDR1 MDHEN and CDR2 SYDVKM. V lost 4 bases and J lost 4; bases outside the gene matches: 6. The CDR3 covers 15 residues. CDR3 in amino acids: CASSSGTGAIYGYTF. The CDR3 coding sequence is TGTGCCAGCAGTTCAGGGACAGGGGCTATCTATGGCTACACCTTC.

V and J are TRBV19 and TRBJ1-2; TRBD1 aligns across 7 bases. The V segment lost 7 bases and the J segment 2 bases; nucleotides outside the gene matches: 7. The CDR3 contains 14 residues. Germline CDR1 LNHDA, CDR2 SQIVND (reference sequence). The DNA of the CDR3 is TGTGCCAGTACCCGCAGGGGGATCAACTATGGCTACACCTTC. Amino acid sequence: CASTRRGINYGYTF.

This sequence joins TRBV11-2 and TRBJ2-4; TRBD1 matches at 8 bases. Germline V lookup: CDR1 SGHAT, CDR2 FQNNGV. J was trimmed by 7 bases and V by 5 bases; bases with no gene match: 7. The CDR3 runs to 14 residues. The CDR3, as DNA: TGTGCCAGCAGCCCCGAACGACAGGGGAACATTCAGTACTTC. Translation gives CASSPERQGNIQYF.

This chain joins TRBV5-1 and TRBJ2-3; a weak D match, TRBD2 (5 bases). The germline gives CDR1 SGHRS, CDR2 YFSETQ. CDR3 length: 18 residues. V dropped 1 base and J dropped 4 bases, with 22 bases sitting between them. The CDR3 is CASSLLRRAVRGPDTQYF. CDR3 DNA: TGCGCCAGCAGCTTGCTGAGGAGAGCGGTCCGTGGTCCAGATACGCAGTATTTT.

This chain links TRBV9 with TRBJ1-1; maybe TRBD1 (5 bases). Per germline, CDR1 SGDLS and CDR2 YYNGEE. V was cut by 7 bases and J by 1 base, with 11 bases left in between. The CDR3 has 13 residues. The DNA for the CDR3 is TGTGCCAGCGGTCGACAGACGAACACTGAAGCTTTCTTT. As protein: CASGRQTNTEAFF.

The table lists this clone with a count of one. The chain is built from TRBV27 and TRBJ1-2, with D possibly being TRBD1 (6 bases). The CDR3 has 13 residues. V dropped 7 bases and J dropped 8 bases, with 17 bases sitting between them. Germline V lookup: CDR1 MNHEY, CDR2 SMNVEV (reference sequence). CDR3 DNA sequence: TGTGCCAGCACCCCGGGGGGGGCTAGGGGCTACACCTTC. It codes for CASTPGGARGYTF.

The rearrangement joins TRBV12-3 or TRBV12-4 to TRBJ1-1; D is undetermined. The CDR3 spans 12 residues. Trimming removed 2 bases from V and 7 bases from J, with 8 bases in between. CDR3 nucleotides: TGTGCCAGCAGTTTATATAGGAGTGAAGCTTTCTTT. Protein product: CASSLYRSEAFF.

This clone has more than one count but fewer than ten. The chain combines TRBV4-2 with TRBJ1-1; D uncertain. Germline CDR1 LGHNA, CDR2 YNFKEQ. Trimming took 5 bases from V and 2 from J, leaving 6 bases between them. The CDR3 sequence is 12 residues long. CDR3 DNA: TGTGCCAGCAGCAAGCCTAACACTGAAGCTTTCTTT. Encoded protein: CASSKPNTEAFF.

Of note for this clone: A junction end diverges from the germline sequence, so it may reflect a read error. In DNA, the CDR3 is TGTGCCAGCAGATTGGGGCAGGGGGCCATGAACACTGAAGCTTTCTTT. This encodes CASRLGQGAMNTEAFF. The J gene is TRBJ1-1, the V gene TRBV5-6; 8 nucleotides line up with TRBD1. The CDR3 contains 16 residues. Per the germline V gene, CDR1 is SGHDT and CDR2 is YYEEEE.

This clone has just one count. J is TRBJ1-3 and V is TRBV5-1; the match to TRBD1 covers 11 bases. This CDR3 comprises 17 residues. V dropped 4 bases and J dropped 3; count of bases not matched to a gene: 9. Per the germline V gene, CDR1 is SGHRS and CDR2 is YFSETQ. This chain's CDR3 is CASSLQPGQGDGNTIYF. CDR3 in DNA: TGCGCCAGCAGCCTGCAACCGGGACAGGGGGATGGAAACACCATATATTTT.

The V call is TRBV4-2, the J call TRBJ1-5, with a tentative D call TRBD1 (6 bases). CDR3 length: 15 amino acids. Germline assignment: CDR1 LGHNA and CDR2 YNFKEQ. Trimming cost V 2 bases and J 9 bases, with 17 bases left between them. The DNA for the CDR3 is TGTGCCAGCAGCCAATCAACAGGGTTCGGTGGGCCCCAGCATTTT. Translating it yields CASSQSTGFGGPQHF.

A few counts support this clone. The V call is TRBV30, the J call TRBJ1-2, with 7 nucleotides matching TRBD1. The junction had 5 bases not matched to a gene; V was cut back by 0 bases and J by 4 bases. The germline gives CDR1 GTSNPN, CDR2 SVGIG (reference sequence). This CDR3 has 14 amino acids. The CDR3 loop reads CAWSVGTESYGYTF. The CDR3 DNA is TGTGCCTGGAGTGTAGGGACAGAGAGCTATGGCTACACCTTC.

The chain has TRBV7-3 and TRBJ1-1; possible D gene TRBD1, 5 bases. CDR1 and CDR2 from the germline V gene are SGHTA and FQGTGA. The CDR3 contains 14 residues. V dropped 0 bases and J dropped 0 bases, with 5 bases sitting between them. CDR3 in DNA: TGTGCCAGCAGCTTAACAGGGGTGAACACTGAAGCTTTCTTT. It codes for CASSLTGVNTEAFF.

The rearrangement joins TRBV5-5 to TRBJ2-1; D is possibly TRBD1 (5 bases). The length of the CDR3 is 14 residues. Germline lookup yields CDR1 SGHKS and CDR2 YYEKEE (reference sequence). V was shortened by 4 bases and J by 9 bases, with 17 bases between the two germline ends. In nucleotides, the CDR3 is TGTGCCAGCAGCCCCGGGCCGAATCAGGGTGAGCAGTTCTTC. It is translated as CASSPGPNQGEQFF.

The chain links TRBV19 to TRBJ1-2, with D possibly matching TRBD1 (6 bases). The CDR3 has 14 residues. The V gene's germline CDR1 is LNHDA and CDR2 SQIVND (reference sequence). The germline V and J ends were trimmed by 5 bases and 6 bases, with 16 bases remaining between them. The CDR3 sequence: CASSGRTVGNGYTF. The CDR3 region has the DNA TGTGCCAGTAGTGGACGGACAGTAGGCAATGGCTACACCTTC.

The J gene is TRBJ2-7, the V gene TRBV11-3; 10 positions match TRBD1. V gave up 6 bases and J gave up 5 bases; unmatched junction bases: 10. Germline lookup yields CDR1 SGHNT and CDR2 YENEEA. This CDR3 is built from 15 residues. The CDR3 DNA follows: TGTGCCAGCAGTCAATCCGGGACAGGGGCAAACGAGCAGTACTTC. Protein sequence: CASSQSGTGANEQYF.

V is TRBV2 and J is TRBJ2-1; 9 bases match TRBD2. V lost 9 bases and J lost 4; bases outside the gene matches: 10. This CDR3 region has 15 residues. Looked up from germline, CDR1 is SNHLY and CDR2 is FYNNEI. The CDR3, as DNA: TGTGCCAGTTTCCTTTTAGCGGGAGTTTACAATGAGCAGTTCTTC. It encodes CASFLLAGVYNEQFF.

The genes are TRBV5-4 and TRBJ2-3; 10 nucleotides agree with TRBD2. This CDR3 spans 17 amino acids. Germline loops: CDR1 SGHNT, CDR2 YYREEE (reference sequence). V lost 0 bases, J lost 0 bases, and 4 bases stayed unmatched. The CDR3 loop reads CASSLGLAGGSTDTQYF. In DNA form, the CDR3 reads TGTGCCAGCAGCTTGGGATTAGCGGGAGGAAGCACAGATACGCAGTATTTT.

The chain recombines TRBV27 with TRBJ1-6; tentatively, D is TRBD1 (5 bases). This CDR3 region has 13 residues. Looked up from germline, CDR1 is MNHEY and CDR2 is SMNVEV (reference sequence). V dropped 2 bases and J dropped 8 bases, with 7 bases sitting between them. CDR3 bases: TGTGCCAGCAGTTTAGGGGACTATTCACCCCTCCACTTT. Translated, it gives CASSLGDYSPLHF.

The chain couples TRBV5-1 to TRBJ2-3, with a weak D call TRBD2 (6 bases). V was pared by 5 bases and J by 4 bases, with 17 bases between. This CDR3 contains 15 residues. Germline CDR1 reads SGHRS; CDR2 reads YFSETQ. In DNA form, the CDR3 reads TGCGCCAGCAGAACCACCGGAGGGCCGTCAGATACGCAGTATTTT. Translating gives CASRTTGGPSDTQYF.

The CDR3 loop reads CASSPGQRYGYTF. DNA of the CDR3: TGTGCCAGCAGTCCGGGACAGAGATATGGCTACACCTTC. The rearrangement joins TRBV6-4 to TRBJ1-2, with TRBD1 matching over 7 bases. V gave up 5 bases and J gave up 5 bases; unmatched junction bases: 5. The CDR3 sequence is 13 residues long. CDR1 is MRHNA and CDR2 is SNTAGT in the germline V gene.

V gene TRBV19 combines with J gene TRBJ2-2, with D unresolved. The CDR3 length is 12 residues. V lost 5 bases and J lost 7, with 8 bases in between. Germline V CDR1 and CDR2: LNHDA, SQIVND (reference sequence). The CDR3 DNA reads as TGTGCCAGTAGTCCCCAGTACGGGGAGCTGTTTTTT. Encoded protein: CASSPQYGELFF.

The chain links TRBV19 to TRBJ1-2, with 7 bases aligning to TRBD1. The CDR3 has 13 residues. Germline CDR1 is LNHDA and CDR2 is SQIVND (reference sequence). The J segment lost 5 bases and the V segment lost 7 bases, leaving 7 bases of the junction unmatched. CDR3 DNA: TGTGCCAGTACCCAAAGGGGGCTTTATGGCTACACCTTC. Amino acids: CASTQRGLYGYTF.

The rearrangement joins TRBV19 to TRBJ1-1; D is possibly TRBD1 (5 bases). Trimming shortened V by 1 base and J by 1 base, and 10 bases separated the two germline ends. Germline V gives CDR1 LNHDA, CDR2 SQIVND (reference sequence). CDR3 length equals 15 residues. CDR3 bases: TGTGCCAGTAGTATAGGGGCAGGGCCGAACACTGAAGCTTTCTTT. It is translated as CASSIGAGPNTEAFF.